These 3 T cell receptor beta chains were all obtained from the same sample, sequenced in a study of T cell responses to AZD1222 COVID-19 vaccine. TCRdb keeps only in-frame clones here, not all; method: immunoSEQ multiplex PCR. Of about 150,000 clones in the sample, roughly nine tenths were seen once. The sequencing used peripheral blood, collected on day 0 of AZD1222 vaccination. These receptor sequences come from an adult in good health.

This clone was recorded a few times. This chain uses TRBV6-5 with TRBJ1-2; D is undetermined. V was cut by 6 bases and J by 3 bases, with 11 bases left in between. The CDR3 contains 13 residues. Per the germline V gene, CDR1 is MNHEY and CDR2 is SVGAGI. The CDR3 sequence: CASSQHADYGYTF. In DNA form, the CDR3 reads TGTGCCAGCAGCCAACACGCAGACTATGGCTACACCTTC.

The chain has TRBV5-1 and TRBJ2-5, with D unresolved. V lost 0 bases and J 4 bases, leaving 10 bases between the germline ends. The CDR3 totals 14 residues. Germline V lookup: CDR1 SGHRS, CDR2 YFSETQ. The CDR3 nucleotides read TGCGCCAGCAGCTTGGTAGTTTCCGGAGAGACCCAGTACTTC. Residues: CASSLVVSGETQYF.

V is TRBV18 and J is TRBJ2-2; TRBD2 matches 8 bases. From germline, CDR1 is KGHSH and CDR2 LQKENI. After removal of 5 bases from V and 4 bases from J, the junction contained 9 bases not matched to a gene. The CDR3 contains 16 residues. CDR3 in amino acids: CASSIQASGPTGELFF. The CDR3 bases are TGTGCCAGCTCAATACAGGCTAGCGGGCCCACCGGGGAGCTGTTTTTT.